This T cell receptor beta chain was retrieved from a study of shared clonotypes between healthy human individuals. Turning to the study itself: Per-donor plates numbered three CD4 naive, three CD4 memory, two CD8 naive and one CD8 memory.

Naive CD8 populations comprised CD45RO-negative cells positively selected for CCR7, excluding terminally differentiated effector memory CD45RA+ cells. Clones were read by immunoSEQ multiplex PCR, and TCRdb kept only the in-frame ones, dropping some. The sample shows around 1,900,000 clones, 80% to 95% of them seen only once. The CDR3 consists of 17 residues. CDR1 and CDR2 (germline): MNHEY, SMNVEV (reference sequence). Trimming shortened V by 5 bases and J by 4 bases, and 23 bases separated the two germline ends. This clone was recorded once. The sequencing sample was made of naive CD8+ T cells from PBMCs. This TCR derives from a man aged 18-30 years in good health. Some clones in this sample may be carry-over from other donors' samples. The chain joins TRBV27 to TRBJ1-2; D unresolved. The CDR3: CASSPAGEHTLGYGYTF. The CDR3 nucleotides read TGTGCCAGCAGTCCCGCCGGGGAACACACTCTCGGCTATGGCTACACCTTC.